This TCR beta chain was captured in a study of blood T cells in healthy people across ages. The study's findings and limits: Per-million-T-cell TCR beta diversity fell roughly linearly with age. Long-lived donors exceeded aged donors in naive CD4+ cells and diversity.

The use of a sample-barcoded 5' primer and a J-beta primer mix characterized a second PCR of about 6 to 12 cycles. Every single cDNA molecule received a tag from a template-switch adaptor with 12 random nucleotides. TCRdb re-called the 5' RACE reads with MiXCR, one entry per CDR3 protein. Of around 820,000 distinct CDR3 sequences in the sample, roughly 25% are singletons; the top ten hold under 4%. This CDR3 has 12 residues. Looked up from germline, CDR1 is MNHEY and CDR2 is SVGEGT. V lost 5 bases to trimming and J lost 1 base, with 5 bases between them. For this clonotype: No antigen is known for it.

These data were also reused for a study on T cells of mothers and their children. In that study: Sample barcodes and 2-4 random nucleotides came from the second PCR's M1S primer.

The sample comprised blood. The TCR originated in a boy between 10 and 17 years old in good health. The chain has TRBV6-2 or TRBV6-3 and TRBJ1-1, with D uncertain. The CDR3 protein is CASSRANTEAFF. The CDR3, as DNA: TGTGCCAGCAGTAGGGCGAACACTGAAGCTTTCTTT.